A single sample is the source of the 18 T cell receptor beta chains below, sequenced in a study of regulatory T cells in long-lasting Graves disease. Stated time point: persistent/refractory GD, antithyroid drugs over 5 years with positive TRAb. PBMC RNA served as the TCR library source. With iRepertoire HTBI primers and Arm-PCR of CDR3 regions, TCR beta libraries were built. TCRdb re-called the multiplex PCR reads with MiXCR, one entry per CDR3 protein. The data show more than 300,000 distinct CDR3 sequences, around 20% seen once. The sample here was peripheral blood mononuclear cells (PBMCs), taken when the disease was refractory, from a patient treated with antithyroid drugs. The receptors were sampled from a female donor with Graves disease.

The V call is TRBV11-2, the J call TRBJ2-1, with D possibly being TRBD2 (5 bases). Germline CDR1 reads SGHAT; CDR2 reads FQNNGV. The ends were cut back, 2 bases at V and 4 bases at J, with 15 bases in the middle. This CDR3 spans 16 amino acids. CDR3 DNA sequence: TGTGCCAGCAGCTTAAACCGGGGTCCGTTTTACAATGAGCAGTTCTTC. Its protein product is CASSLNRGPFYNEQFF.

V is TRBV10-3 and J is TRBJ2-2; D possibly corresponds to TRBD1 (5 bases). CDR3 length: 15 amino acids. V was shortened by 0 bases and J by 4 bases, with 9 bases between the two germline ends. In germline, CDR1 is ENHRY, CDR2 SYGVKD. As DNA, the CDR3 is TGTGCCATCAGTGAGTCGAGTACAGGCACCGGGGAGCTGTTTTTT. Translating it yields CAISESSTGTGELFF.

This clonotype came up a few times. The DNA of the CDR3 is TGTGCCTGGAACCCCGGACCAAAAAACTACGAGCAGTACTTC. It codes for CAWNPGPKNYEQYF. The chain combines TRBV30 with TRBJ2-7; D ambiguous. Trimming pared 4 bases from V and 3 bases from J, leaving 16 bases between. There are 14 residues in the CDR3. Germline assignment: CDR1 GTSNPN and CDR2 SVGIG (reference sequence).

In this sample, this clonotype turned up many times. This chain links TRBV3-1 with TRBJ1-2, with 9 positions matching TRBD1. This CDR3 comprises 15 residues. The germline V gene has CDR1 LGHDT and CDR2 YNNKEL (reference sequence). Losses at the gene ends were 1 base for V and 6 bases for J; bases not matched to a gene: 6. The CDR3 loop is CASSQVGQGLDGYTF. The CDR3 DNA follows: TGTGCCAGCAGCCAAGTGGGACAGGGATTGGATGGCTACACCTTC. Together with reference TRBV3-1 and TRBJ1-2, the CDR3 gives the full variable domain: DTAVSQTPKYLVTQMGNDKSIKCEQNLGHDTMYWYKQDSKKFLKIMFSYNNKELIINETVPNRFSPKSPDKAHLNLHINSLELGDSAVYFCASSQVGQGLDGYTFGSGTRLTVV.

This clonotype has only a few counts. A far larger clone is one base from this, pointing to a likely read error. The rearrangement joins TRBV28 to TRBJ2-5; D may correspond to TRBD1 or TRBD2 (5 bases each). The CDR3 length is 13 residues. Germline V CDR1 and CDR2: MDHEN, SYDVKM. DNA for the CDR3: TGTGCCAGCAGACGGGGACGGCAAGAGGCCCAGTACTTC. Translating gives CASRRGRQEAQYF. Full variable domain (outside the CDR3, taken from reference TRBV28 and TRBJ2-5): DVKVTQSSRYLVKRTGEKVFLECVQDMDHENMFWYRQDPGLGLRLIYFSYDVKMKEKGDIPEGYSVSREKKERFSLILESASTNQTSMYLCASRRGRQEAQYFGPGTRLLVL.

This clonotype was seen many times. The chain employs TRBV20-1 and TRBJ1-4; D is perhaps TRBD1 (5 bases). CDR1 DFQATT and CDR2 SNEGSKA come from the germline V gene (reference sequence). This CDR3 spans 14 amino acids. V was trimmed by 3 bases and J by 1 base, leaving 9 bases between them. CDR3 in amino acids: CSASGDRTNEKLFF. CDR3 sequence (DNA): TGCAGTGCTAGTGGGGACCGAACTAATGAAAAACTGTTTTTT.

This clonotype was recorded at least ten times. The J gene is TRBJ2-7, the V gene TRBV28; D is perhaps TRBD2 (6 bases). V was cut by 8 bases and J by 6 bases, with 14 bases left in between. CDR3 length: 12 amino acids. The germline CDR1 and CDR2 sequences are MDHEN and SYDVKM. CDR3 in amino acids: CASLAAGSEQYF. The CDR3 bases are TGTGCCAGCTTAGCGGCCGGGAGCGAGCAGTACTTC.

This clonotype showed up many times. The rearrangement joins TRBV11-2 to TRBJ1-3; no clear D gene. V lost 5 bases, J lost 0 bases, and 11 bases lay in between. Germline lookup yields CDR1 SGHAT and CDR2 FQNNGV. This CDR3 is 15 amino acids long. In DNA, the CDR3 is TGTGCCAGCAGCCCTCGGGCGAGCTCTGGAAACACCATATATTTT. Translation: CASSPRASSGNTIYF.

The rearrangement links TRBV19 to TRBJ1-1; no clear D gene. This CDR3 contains 15 residues. CDR1 and CDR2 from the germline V gene are LNHDA and SQIVND (reference sequence). V was shortened by 5 bases and J by 1 base, with 14 bases between the two germline ends. CDR3 bases: TGTGCCAGTAGTTATAGTCAGGAGGGGAACACTGAAGCTTTCTTT. This codes for CASSYSQEGNTEAFF.

This chain links TRBV12-3 or TRBV12-4 with TRBJ2-1; 7 nucleotides line up with TRBD2. This CDR3 is built from 16 residues. Trimming took 4 bases from V and 0 from J; bases not matched to a gene: 6. CDR3 amino acids: CASSSGGGSSYNEQFF. The CDR3 DNA follows: TGTGCCAGCAGTTCGGGGGGTGGGAGCTCCTACAATGAGCAGTTCTTC.

Worth noting for this clonotype: This may be a read error: a much more frequent sequence differs by one nucleotide. V gene TRBV10-1 combines with J gene TRBJ1-2; unclear D gene. The CDR3 sequence is 14 residues long. Germline loops: CDR1 WNHNN, CDR2 SYGVQD (reference sequence). This chain's CDR3 is CAGSESLTHGRYTF. CDR3 DNA: TGCGCCGGCAGTGAGTCTTTAACTCACGGACGCTACACCTTC.

This chain links TRBV9 with TRBJ1-6; D perhaps matches TRBD1 (5 bases). Germline loops: CDR1 SGDLS, CDR2 YYNGEE. CDR3 length equals 14 residues. V lost 3 bases and J lost 8, with 12 bases in between. The CDR3 region has the DNA TGTGCCAGCAGCGCCCTGGGGGTAGATTCACCCCTCCACTTT. It specifies CASSALGVDSPLHF. The full variable domain, with the rest looked up from reference TRBV9 and TRBJ1-6, is DSGVTQTPKHLITATGQRVTLRCSPRSGDLSVYWYQQSLDQGLQFLIQYYNGEERAKGNILERFSAQQFPDLHSELNLSSLELGDSALYFCASSALGVDSPLHFGNGTRLTVT.

This clonotype was found many times. The chain employs TRBV7-2 and TRBJ1-2, with 9 bases identical to TRBD1. The CDR3 runs to 15 residues. Per germline, CDR1 SGHTA and CDR2 FQGNSA. V was clipped by 2 bases and J by 2 bases; unmatched bases: 3. The CDR3 nucleotides read TGTGCCAGCAGCTTACGACAGGGGGTAAACTATGGCTACACCTTC. This gives the protein CASSLRQGVNYGYTF.

A note on this clonotype: One end of the junction is discordant with germline, which a read error may explain. The chain recombines TRBV11-2 with TRBJ1-5; maybe TRBD1 (5 bases). This CDR3 has 15 amino acids. CDR1 and CDR2 (germline): SGHAT, FQNNGV. The CDR3 DNA follows: TGTGCCAGCAACTTAGATAGGGGCGGCAATCAGCCCCAGCATTTT. Encoded protein: CASNLDRGGNQPQHF.

This clonotype occurred many times. The chain recombines TRBV29-1 with TRBJ1-1; D is undetermined. Trimming removed 7 bases from V and 4 bases from J, with 13 bases in between. This CDR3 comprises 12 residues. The V gene's germline CDR1 is SQVTM and CDR2 ANQGSEA. The CDR3 coding sequence is TGCAGCGCTCACCTTTTGAGCACTGAAGCTTTCTTT. This gives the protein CSAHLLSTEAFF.

This clonotype has a count of ten or more. The chain combines TRBV11-2 with TRBJ1-5; D may be TRBD1 (5 bases). Trimming took 0 bases from V and 11 from J, leaving 17 bases between them. The CDR3 totals 15 residues. Germline V gene sequence: CDR1 SGHAT, CDR2 FQNNGV. CDR3 residues: CASSLDRRGRGAQHF. As DNA, the CDR3 is TGTGCCAGCAGCTTAGATCGGAGGGGTCGGGGGGCCCAGCATTTT. Using reference TRBV11-2 and TRBJ1-5 for the parts outside the CDR3, the full variable domain is EAGVAQSPRYKIIEKRQSVAFWCNPISGHATLYWYQQILGQGPKLLIQFQNNGVVDDSQLPKDRFSAERLKGVDSTLKIQPAKLEDSAVYLCASSLDRRGRGAQHFGDGTRLSIL.

This clonotype occurred many times. The chain is built from TRBV6-5 and TRBJ2-7, with 8 bases matching TRBD2. The CDR3 spans 15 residues. Trimming cost V 0 bases and J 3 bases; bases outside gene matches: 4. Looked up from germline, CDR1 is MNHEY and CDR2 is SVGAGI. The CDR3 loop is CASSYSGGGYYEQYF. CDR3 bases: TGTGCCAGCAGTTACTCGGGCGGGGGGTACTACGAGCAGTACTTC.

This clonotype was seen many times. V usage is TRBV27 and J usage is TRBJ2-2; the match to TRBD1 covers 9 bases. V trimming: 6 bases; J trimming: 1 base; junction bases outside the gene matches: 6. CDR3 length: 16 amino acids. Germline CDR1 MNHEY, CDR2 SMNVEV (reference sequence). The chain's CDR3 is CASSSLGQGNTGELFF. The CDR3 bases are TGTGCCAGCAGCTCTCTGGGACAGGGGAACACCGGGGAGCTGTTTTTT.